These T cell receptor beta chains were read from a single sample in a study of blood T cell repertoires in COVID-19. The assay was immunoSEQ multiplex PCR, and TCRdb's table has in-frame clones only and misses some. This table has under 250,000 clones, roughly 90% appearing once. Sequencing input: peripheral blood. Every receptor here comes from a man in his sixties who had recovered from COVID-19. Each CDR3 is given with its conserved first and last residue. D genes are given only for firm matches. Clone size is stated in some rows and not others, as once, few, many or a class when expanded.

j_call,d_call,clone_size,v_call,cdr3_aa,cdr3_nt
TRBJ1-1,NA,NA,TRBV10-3,CAIKIQGGTEAFF,TGTGCCATCAAAATCCAAGGGGGCACTGAAGCTTTCTTT
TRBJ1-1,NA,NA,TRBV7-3,CASSTERNTEAFF,TGTGCCAGCAGTACGGAGCGGAACACTGAAGCTTTCTTT
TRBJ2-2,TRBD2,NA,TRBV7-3,CASSLTSGRTGELFF,TGTGCCAGCAGCTTAACTAGCGGGAGGACCGGGGAGCTGTTTTTT
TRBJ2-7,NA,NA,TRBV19,CASSGVLMREQYF,TGTGCCAGTAGCGGGGTCCTGATGCGGGAGCAGTACTTC
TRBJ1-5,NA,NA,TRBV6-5,CASSRSGGPNQPQHF,TGTGCCAGCAGTAGGTCGGGGGGTCCCAATCAGCCCCAGCATTTT
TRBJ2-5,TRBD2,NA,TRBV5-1,CASSSVAGGRETQYF,TGCGCCAGCAGCTCGGTAGCGGGGGGGAGAGAGACCCAGTACTTC
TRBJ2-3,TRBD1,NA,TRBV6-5,CASRLRGFTDTQYF,TGTGCCAGCAGGCTCAGGGGGTTCACAGATACGCAGTATTTT
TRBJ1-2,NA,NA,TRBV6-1,CASSEVGRIYGYTF,TGTGCCAGCAGTGAAGTTGGCAGAATCTATGGCTACACCTTC
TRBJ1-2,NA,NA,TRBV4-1,CASSPTGTNYGYTF,TGCGCCAGCAGCCCAACAGGGACGAACTATGGCTACACCTTC
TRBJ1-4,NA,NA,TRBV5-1,CASSFLTGGTNEKLFF,TGCGCCAGCAGCTTCCTGACAGGAGGAACTAATGAAAAACTGTTTTTT
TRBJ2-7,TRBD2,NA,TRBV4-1,CASSQENRGRDEQYF,TGCGCCAGCAGCCAAGAAAATCGGGGGAGGGACGAGCAGTACTTC
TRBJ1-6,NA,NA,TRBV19,CASTSIGEGGNSPLHF,TGTGCCAGTACCTCTATCGGAGAGGGGGGGAATTCACCCCTCCACTTT
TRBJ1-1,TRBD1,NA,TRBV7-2,CASSLQGANTEAFF,TGTGCCAGCAGCCTACAGGGGGCGAACACTGAAGCTTTCTTT
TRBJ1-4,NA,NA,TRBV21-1,CASSFRTGPDEKLFF,TGTGCCAGCAGCTTCCGGACAGGGCCTGATGAAAAACTGTTTTTT
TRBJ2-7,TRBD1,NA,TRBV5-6,CASSSEADRGSYEQYF,TGTGCCAGCAGCTCGGAGGCCGACAGGGGATCCTACGAGCAGTACTTC
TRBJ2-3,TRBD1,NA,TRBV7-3,CASSADRGDTQYF,TGTGCCAGCAGCGCGGACAGGGGAGATACGCAGTATTTT
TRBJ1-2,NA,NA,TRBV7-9,CASSLDQGNYGYTF,TGTGCCAGCAGCTTAGATCAGGGTAACTATGGCTACACCTTC
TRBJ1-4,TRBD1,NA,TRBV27,CASSSKDRGEVNEKLFF,TGTGCCAGCAGTTCAAAGGACAGGGGTGAAGTTAATGAAAAACTGTTTTTT
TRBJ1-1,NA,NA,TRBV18,CASSPVLGAALGNTEAFF,TGTGCCAGCTCACCCGTTTTGGGGGCGGCACTGGGGAACACTGAAGCTTTCTTT
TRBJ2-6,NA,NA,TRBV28,CASSSPLSGANVLTF,TGTGCCAGCAGCTCCCCACTTTCTGGGGCCAACGTCCTGACTTTC
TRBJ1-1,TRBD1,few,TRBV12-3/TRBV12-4,CASSLYRGEAFF,TGTGCCAGCAGTTTGTACAGGGGGGAGGCTTTCTTT
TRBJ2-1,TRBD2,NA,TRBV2,CASSESSGDYNEQFF,TGTGCCAGCAGTGAATCTAGCGGGGACTACAATGAGCAGTTCTTC
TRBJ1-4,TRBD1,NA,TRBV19,CASSKDRPGAEKLFF,TGTGCCAGTAGTAAGGACAGGCCCGGCGCCGAAAAACTGTTTTTT
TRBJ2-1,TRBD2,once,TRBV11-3,CASSLAGESYNEQFF,TGTGCCAGCAGCCTAGCGGGAGAATCCTACAATGAGCAGTTCTTC
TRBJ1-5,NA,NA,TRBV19,CASRNDGYSNQPQHF,TGTGCCAGTAGAAATGACGGGTATAGCAATCAGCCCCAGCATTTT
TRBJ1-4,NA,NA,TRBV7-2,CASSLGQSTNEKLFF,TGTGCCAGCAGCTTAGGGCAATCAACTAATGAAAAACTGTTTTTT